The present T cell receptor beta chain was sequenced within a study of blood T cell repertoires in COVID-19. Sequencing used immunoSEQ multiplex PCR; TCRdb keeps in-frame clones, though not all of them. The sample includes under 85,000 clones, approximately 85% of them seen just once. The origin of this receptor is a man in his 70s with acute or convalescent COVID-19. The source material was peripheral blood.

The DNA of the CDR3 is TGTGCCAGCAGCCCAGAAGACAGATCCCCATACGAGCAGTACTTC. As protein: CASSPEDRSPYEQYF. The rearrangement links TRBV9 to TRBJ2-7, with D tentatively TRBD1 (5 bases). The V gene's germline CDR1 is SGDLS and CDR2 YYNGEE. V lost 4 bases and J lost 4, with 18 bases in between. This CDR3 is 15 amino acids long. The entire variable domain, with the rest obtained from reference TRBV9 and TRBJ2-7, is as follows: DSGVTQTPKHLITATGQRVTLRCSPRSGDLSVYWYQQSLDQGLQFLIQYYNGEERAKGNILERFSAQQFPDLHSELNLSSLELGDSALYFCASSPEDRSPYEQYFGPGTRLTVT.